The clone carrying this TCR beta chain was found many times. The antigen remains undetermined. Researchers amplified the TCR beta CDR3 regions from RNA transcripts. During a first-round RT-PCR of the TCR CDR3, the HTBI primer set was used. Via MiXCR, TCRdb re-called the multiplex PCR reads, giving one row per CDR3 protein. The profile shows approximately 260,000 distinct CDR3 sequences, around 15% of them singletons. The source of the sample is a study of T cells in Graves' hyperthyroidism and ophthalmopathy. This CDR3 region has 12 residues. V shed 8 bases and J 4 bases; nucleotides not matched to a gene: 4. Per germline, CDR1 MDHEN and CDR2 SYDVKM. Exclusion criteria comprised uncontrolled infection, other autoimmune disease, pregnancy or lactation. The blood specimen was taken at initial hyperthyroidism diagnosis, before any ophthalmopathy symptoms. Study results and limitations: A model of 13 V-J pairs discriminated ophthalmopathy from stable hyperthyroidism.

The chain combines TRBV28 with TRBJ1-2; TRBD1 aligns across 7 bases. Sample: blood. The receptor comes from a woman aged 45-65 years with Graves' hyperthyroidism that later progressed to Graves' ophthalmopathy. The CDR3 here is CASAGTVYGYTF. For the CDR3, the DNA is TGTGCCAGCGCCGGGACAGTCTATGGCTACACCTTC.